The rows below give T cell receptor beta chains drawn from one sample of a study of monozygotic twins with inflammatory bowel disease. No DNA is given; TCRdb re-called the 5' RACE reads and lists each CDR3 protein once. The sample has approximately 400,000 distinct CDR3 sequences. The source material was blood. These receptors all stem from a human donor with ulcerative colitis or Crohn's disease, or a healthy co-twin of an affected twin (not recorded which). CDR3s include the opening cysteine and the closing phenylalanine or tryptophan.

v_gene: TRBV5-1
j_gene: TRBJ2-3
CDR3aa: CASSPRLATADTQYF

v_gene: TRBV30
j_gene: TRBJ2-3
CDR3aa: CAGTALGAGGKDTQYF

v_gene: TRBV2
j_gene: TRBJ2-6
CDR3aa: CASSETGQTANVLTF

v_gene: TRBV10-3
j_gene: TRBJ2-1
CDR3aa: CAIRERESNYNEQFF

v_gene: TRBV4-1
j_gene: TRBJ2-7
CDR3aa: CASSAGTFVYEQYF

v_gene: TRBV7-9
j_gene: TRBJ2-1
CDR3aa: CASSWGLAYEQFF

v_gene: TRBV9
j_gene: TRBJ2-3
CDR3aa: CASSTRKVQDTQYF

v_gene: TRBV7-2
j_gene: TRBJ2-1
CDR3aa: CASSLDRDWGYNEQFF

v_gene: TRBV7-9
j_gene: TRBJ2-5
CDR3aa: CASSLTSGEETQYF

v_gene: TRBV24-1
j_gene: TRBJ2-1
CDR3aa: CATSDSARGNEQFF

v_gene: TRBV7-9
j_gene: TRBJ2-7
CDR3aa: CASSSVRDPTVEQYF

v_gene: TRBV27
j_gene: TRBJ1-5
CDR3aa: CASSLREHQPQHF

v_gene: TRBV6-2/TRBV6-3
j_gene: TRBJ1-5
CDR3aa: CASSSLGGDQPQHF

v_gene: TRBV5-6
j_gene: TRBJ2-3
CDR3aa: CASSQDRSPSTDTQYF

v_gene: TRBV20-1
j_gene: TRBJ2-5
CDR3aa: CSASPGLAEETQYF

v_gene: TRBV4-1
j_gene: TRBJ1-6
CDR3aa: CASSVYETSVSSYNSPLHF

v_gene: TRBV5-1
j_gene: TRBJ2-5
CDR3aa: CASSLGTGAETQYF

v_gene: TRBV5-5
j_gene: TRBJ1-5
CDR3aa: CASSPIPGQPQHF

v_gene: TRBV19
j_gene: TRBJ2-1
CDR3aa: CASSIDRGGHLGYNEQFF

v_gene: TRBV7-2
j_gene: TRBJ2-1
CDR3aa: CASSLGGRDYNEQFF

v_gene: TRBV5-5
j_gene: TRBJ1-1
CDR3aa: CASSPGPGRTEAFF

v_gene: TRBV5-1
j_gene: TRBJ1-6
CDR3aa: CASSLREGDSPLHF

v_gene: TRBV10-3
j_gene: TRBJ2-3
CDR3aa: CAIRGDTQGTQYF

v_gene: TRBV25-1
j_gene: TRBJ1-2
CDR3aa: CASSGGTAYGYTF

v_gene: TRBV6-1
j_gene: TRBJ1-1
CDR3aa: CASTEVTGLVTNTEAFF

v_gene: TRBV27
j_gene: TRBJ2-1
CDR3aa: CASSLRTSGGNNEQFF

v_gene: TRBV4-2
j_gene: TRBJ2-6
CDR3aa: CASSQTDRVGGANVLTF

v_gene: TRBV6-5
j_gene: TRBJ2-2
CDR3aa: CASSYQRLAGGDTGELFF

v_gene: TRBV10-3
j_gene: TRBJ1-2
CDR3aa: CAISSSDRGQNYGYTF